The source of this TCR beta chain is a study of identical twins. Overall study results and limits: Weaker excess twin sharing was seen among beta out-of-frame sequences. Twins shared out-of-frame alpha sequences with excess low generation probability. One should note that invariant MAIT and iNKT cells could partly confound zero-insertion analyses.

This clonotype was picked up a small number of times. The antigen remains unidentified. This CDR3 comprises 16 residues. Trimming removed 5 bases at V and 2 bases at J, with 17 bases between. Germline V CDR1 and CDR2: LGHDT, YNNKEL (reference sequence). TCRdb analysed the 5' RACE reads with MiXCR anew, one entry per CDR3 protein. The sample consists of 540,000 or so distinct CDR3 sequences, more than 20% of them appearing once. These same records also appear under a second study, on yellow fever vaccine responses in identical twins.

This chain joins TRBV3-1 and TRBJ2-3; tentative D call: TRBD2 (7 bases). Sequencing was done on a sample of CD4+ T cells sorted from blood. The sequence was obtained from a woman aged 18-29 years in good health. The DNA for the CDR3 is TGTGCCAGCAGCTTGAGGGGGGGCGCGGACACAGATACGCAGTATTTT. This sequence encodes CASSLRGGADTDTQYF.